Listed below are T cell receptor beta chains from one sample, sequenced in a study of tissue T cells after allogeneic stem cell transplantation. This table comes from immunoSEQ multiplex PCR, and its TCRdb copy is limited to in-frame clones, with some not included. The data contain approximately 12,000 clones, approximately 70% of them singletons. This specimen was tissue from the right colon, taken at autopsy. The receptor set was obtained from a woman aged 18-49 years with breast cancer. Each CDR3 is given without its conserved first and last residue.

v_call	j_call	cdr3_aa
TRBV18	TRBJ2-1	ASSPSQRDRQF
TRBV9	TRBJ2-3	ASSPPVGDTQY
TRBV6-4	TRBJ2-3	ASSETWDSTDTQY
TRBV27	TRBJ2-1	ASMDRASYNEQF
TRBV27	TRBJ2-2	ASSLRTSGTLEAGELF
TRBV7-7	TRBJ2-3	ASSLGPTDTQY
TRBV7-9	TRBJ1-1	ASSSVNTEAF
TRBV6-2/TRBV6-3	TRBJ1-1	ASSKTENTEAF
TRBV30	TRBJ1-2	AWSVLGAQNGYT
TRBV5-8	TRBJ1-2	ASSLEQSRPGYT
TRBV23-1	TRBJ2-7	ASSLRDSSYEQY
TRBV11-1	TRBJ2-7	ASSLDSLSYEQY
TRBV4-2	TRBJ1-6	ASSQEQGDNSPLH
TRBV5-1	TRBJ2-7	ASSFGAQGARYEQY
TRBV15	TRBJ2-4	ATSRDRQDKNIQY
TRBV28	TRBJ1-3	ASSPQTGAVENTIY
TRBV28	TRBJ1-5	ASRDNHSGQPQH
TRBV5-4	TRBJ2-2	ASSQDRGGTGELF
TRBV7-9	TRBJ2-1	ASSLWGRDEQF
TRBV29-1	TRBJ1-3	SVGGGSGNTIY